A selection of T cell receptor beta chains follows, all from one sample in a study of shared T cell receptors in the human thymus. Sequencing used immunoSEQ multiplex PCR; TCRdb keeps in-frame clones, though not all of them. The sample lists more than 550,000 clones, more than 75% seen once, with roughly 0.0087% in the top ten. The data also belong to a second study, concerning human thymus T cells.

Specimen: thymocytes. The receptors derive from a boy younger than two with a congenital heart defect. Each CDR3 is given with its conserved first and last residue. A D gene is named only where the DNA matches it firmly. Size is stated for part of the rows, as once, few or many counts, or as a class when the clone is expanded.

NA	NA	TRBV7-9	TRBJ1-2	CASSLRGGSYGYTF	TGTGCCAGCAGCTTACGGGGAGGATCCTATGGCTACACCTTC
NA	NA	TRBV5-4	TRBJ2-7	CASSSGVSEQYF	TGTGCCAGCAGCTCGGGAGTGTCTGAGCAGTACTTC
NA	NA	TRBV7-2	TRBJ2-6	CASSQNRLSLEANVLTF	TGTGCCAGCAGCCAAAACAGGCTCTCTCTGGAGGCCAACGTCCTGACTTTC
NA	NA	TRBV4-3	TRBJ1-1	CASSQDSADNTEAFF	TGCGCCAGCAGCCAAGATAGCGCGGACAACACTGAAGCTTTCTTT
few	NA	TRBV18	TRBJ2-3	CASSPPVVKGGTDTQYF	TGTGCCAGCTCACCACCGGTTGTGAAGGGAGGCACAGATACGCAGTATTTT
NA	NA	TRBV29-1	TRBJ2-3	CSVEDRLFTDTQYF	TGCAGCGTTGAAGACAGGTTATTCACAGATACGCAGTATTTT
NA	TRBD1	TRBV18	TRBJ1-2	CASSTFNRQGQYGYTF	TGTGCCAGCTCAACCTTCAACCGACAGGGCCAGTATGGCTACACCTTC
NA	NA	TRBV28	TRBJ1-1	CASSPRQVNTEAFF	TGTGCCAGCAGTCCCCGACAGGTGAACACTGAAGCTTTCTTT
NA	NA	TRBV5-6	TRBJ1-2	CASSSLSGRERYGYTF	TGTGCCAGCAGCTCCCTTTCGGGCAGGGAAAGGTATGGCTACACCTTC
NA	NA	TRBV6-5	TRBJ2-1	CASNSGLSSYNEQFF	TGTGCCAGCAATTCGGGACTGAGCTCCTACAATGAGCAGTTCTTC
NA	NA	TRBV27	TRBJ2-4	CASSLSYSKNIQYF	TGTGCCAGCAGTTTATCTTACAGTAAAAACATTCAGTACTTC
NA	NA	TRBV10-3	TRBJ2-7	CASARGTLYEQYF	TGTGCCTCCGCCCGAGGGACTCTGTACGAGCAGTACTTC
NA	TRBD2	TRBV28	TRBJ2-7	CASSRTSGSYEQYF	TGTGCCAGCAGCCGGACTAGCGGGAGCTACGAGCAGTACTTC
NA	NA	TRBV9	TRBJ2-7	CASSAGVSYEQYF	TGTGCCAGCAGCGCAGGGGTCTCCTACGAGCAGTACTTC
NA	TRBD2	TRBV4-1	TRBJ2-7	CASSQGRGGPFYEQYF	TGCGCCAGCAGCCAAGGGCGGGGGGGGCCTTTCTACGAGCAGTACTTC
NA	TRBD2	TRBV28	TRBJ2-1	CASGLGSGSNKGEQFF	TGTGCCAGCGGGTTGGGTAGCGGGAGTAATAAGGGTGAGCAGTTCTTC
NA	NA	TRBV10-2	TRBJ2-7	CASAAHSSYEQYF	TGCGCCAGCGCCGCGCACTCATCCTACGAGCAGTACTTC
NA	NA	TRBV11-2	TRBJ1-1	CASSLEWPNTEAFF	TGTGCCAGCAGCTTAGAATGGCCCAACACTGAAGCTTTCTTT
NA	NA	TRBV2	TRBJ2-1	CASSEIEGSLESYNEQFF	TGTGCCAGCAGTGAAATCGAGGGTTCTTTGGAATCCTACAATGAGCAGTTCTTC
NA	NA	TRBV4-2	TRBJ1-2	CASSHPGGGANYGYTF	TGTGCCAGCAGCCACCCCGGGGGGGGAGCCAACTATGGCTACACCTTC
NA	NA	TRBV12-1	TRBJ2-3	CASTLGLRSTDTQYF	TGTGCCAGCACCTTGGGCCTACGTAGCACAGATACGCAGTATTTT
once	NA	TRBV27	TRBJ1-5	CASSFQRGNQPQHF	TGTGCCAGCAGTTTTCAGCGGGGCAATCAGCCCCAGCATTTT
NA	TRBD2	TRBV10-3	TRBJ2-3	CAISESLAGEDTQYF	TGTGCCATCAGTGAGTCGTTAGCGGGAGAAGATACGCAGTATTTT
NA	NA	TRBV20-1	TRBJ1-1	CSAREATEAFF	TGCAGTGCTAGAGAGGCCACTGAAGCTTTCTTT
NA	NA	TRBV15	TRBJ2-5	CATSRGAPGDEETQYF	TGTGCCACCAGCAGAGGAGCTCCGGGGGATGAAGAGACCCAGTACTTC
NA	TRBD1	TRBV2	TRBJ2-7	CASGTGSYEQYF	TGTGCCAGCGGGACAGGTTCCTACGAGCAGTACTTC
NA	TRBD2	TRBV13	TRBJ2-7	CASSRLAGGRYF	TGTGCCAGCAGCCGACTAGCGGGGGGGCGATACTTC
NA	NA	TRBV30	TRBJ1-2	CAWSSRVYGYTF	TGTGCCTGGAGTTCCAGGGTTTATGGCTACACCTTC
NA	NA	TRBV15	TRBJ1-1	CATSRDRRGVHTEAFF	TGTGCCACCAGCAGAGATCGCAGGGGCGTTCACACTGAAGCTTTCTTT
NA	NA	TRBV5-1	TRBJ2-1	CASSWGDCNEQFF	TGCGCCAGCAGTTGGGGCGATTGCAATGAGCAGTTCTTC
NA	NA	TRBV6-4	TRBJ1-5	CASSGRRGRRADQPQHF	TGTGCCAGCAGTGGCCGGAGGGGCCGCCGCGCAGATCAGCCCCAGCATTTT
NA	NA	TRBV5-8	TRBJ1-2	CASSLASGAYGYTF	TGTGCCAGCAGCTTGGCCTCTGGGGCCTATGGCTACACCTTC
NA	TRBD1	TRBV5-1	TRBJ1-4	CASSSGQGANEKLFF	TGCGCCAGCAGCTCGGGACAGGGGGCCAATGAAAAACTGTTTTTT
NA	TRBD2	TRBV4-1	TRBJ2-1	CASSQDIAEKTSGVYNEQFF	TGCGCCAGCAGCCAAGATATCGCGGAAAAGACTAGCGGGGTCTACAATGAGCAGTTCTTC
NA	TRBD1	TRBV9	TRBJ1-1	CASSVGPGQGNTEAFF	TGTGCCAGCAGCGTAGGCCCGGGACAGGGGAACACTGAAGCTTTCTTT
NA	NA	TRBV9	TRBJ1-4	CASSVGVRPEKLFF	TGTGCCAGCAGCGTCGGGGTAAGGCCAGAAAAACTGTTTTTT
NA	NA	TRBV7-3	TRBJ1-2	CASSRNKTGLDGYTF	TGTGCCAGCAGCCGGAATAAGACAGGCCTCGATGGCTACACCTTC
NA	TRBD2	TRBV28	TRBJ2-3	CASSPTSGSFTDTQYF	TGTGCCAGCAGTCCAACTAGCGGGAGTTTTACAGATACGCAGTATTTT
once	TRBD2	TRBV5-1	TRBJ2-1	CASSLALADSYNEQFF	TGCGCCAGCAGCTTGGCACTAGCGGACTCCTACAATGAGCAGTTCTTC
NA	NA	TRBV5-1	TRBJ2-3	CASSWWGQGGADTQYF	TGCGCCAGCAGCTGGTGGGGGCAGGGCGGCGCAGATACGCAGTATTTT
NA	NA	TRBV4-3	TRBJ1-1	CASSQERASRRGGGFLNTEAFF	TGCGCCAGCAGCCAAGAAAGAGCATCGCGCAGGGGCGGTGGGTTCTTAAACACTGAAGCTTTCTTT
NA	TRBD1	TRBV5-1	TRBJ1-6	CASSLVGTANSPLHF	TGCGCCAGCAGCTTGGTCGGGACAGCGAATTCACCCCTCCACTTT
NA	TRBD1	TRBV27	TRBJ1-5	CASSLRDRSNLRSNQPQHF	TGTGCCAGCAGTTTAAGGGACAGGTCGAACCTCCGTAGCAATCAGCCCCAGCATTTT
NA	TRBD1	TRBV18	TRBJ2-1	CASSPGQGSSIYNEQFF	TGTGCCAGCTCACCCGGACAGGGGTCATCAATATACAATGAGCAGTTCTTC
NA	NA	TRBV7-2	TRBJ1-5	CASSFRGGDPNQPQHF	TGTGCCAGCAGCTTTAGGGGGGGGGATCCTAATCAGCCCCAGCATTTT
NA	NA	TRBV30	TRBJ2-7	CAWISGYEQYF	TGTGCCTGGATTTCAGGTTACGAGCAGTACTTC